These 25 T cell receptor beta chains were sequenced from one sample in a study of PD-1 blockade in classical Hodgkin lymphoma. Every patient was affected by relapse after autologous stem cell transplantation, while exposure to brentuximab vedotin was not uniform. The protocol was immunoSEQ multiplex PCR, while the TCRdb copy is restricted to in-frame clones and leaves out a portion. The sample shows about 24,000 clones, roughly 80% of them seen only once. Source: peripheral blood mononuclear cells (PBMCs), taken at baseline. These receptors were collected from a human donor with classical Hodgkin lymphoma.

The chain employs TRBV7-9 and TRBJ2-2; D perhaps matches TRBD1 (6 bases). This CDR3 is built from 15 residues. V lost 1 base and J 8 bases, leaving 14 bases between the germline ends. The germline V gene encodes CDR1 SEHNR and CDR2 FQNEAQ (reference sequence). The CDR3, as DNA: TGTGCCAGCAGCTTAGTTGGGGGCTTACCTGGGGAGCTGTTTTTT. Translated, it gives CASSLVGGLPGELFF.

This sequence joins TRBV7-2 and TRBJ1-2; maybe TRBD1 (5 bases). This CDR3 has 14 residues. Germline values: CDR1 SGHTA, CDR2 FQGNSA. Between the trimmed V and J ends, which lost 5 bases and 8 bases, there was a span of 18 bases. CDR3 in DNA: TGTGCCAGCAGCCAATCGGGACGTCGGATAGGCTACACCTTC. Residues: CASSQSGRRIGYTF. Full variable domain (rest looked up from reference TRBV7-2 and TRBJ1-2): GAGVSQSPSNKVTEKGKDVELRCDPISGHTALYWYRQSLGQGLEFLIYFQGNSAPDKSGLPSDRFSAERTGGSVSTLTIQRTQQEDSAVYLCASSQSGRRIGYTFGSGTRLTVV.

Here the CDR3 reads CASSGQGYTEAFF. In DNA form, the CDR3 reads TGTGCCAGCAGTGGACAGGGATACACTGAAGCTTTCTTT. The rearrangement uses TRBV6-1 and TRBJ1-1, with 7 bases identical to TRBD1. The trim removed 4 bases at V and 3 bases at J, leaving 2 bases unmatched. This CDR3 has 13 amino acids. Germline CDR1 reads MNHNS; CDR2 reads SASEGT.

The chain carries TRBV6-5 and TRBJ2-1; D ambiguous. CDR3 size: 13 residues. Trimming shortened V by 1 base and J by 7 bases, and 8 bases separated the two germline ends. CDR1 is MNHEY, CDR2 SVGAGI, per germline. The CDR3 nucleotides are TGTGCCAGCAGTTACTTGCGGAATAATGAGCAGTTCTTC. Protein: CASSYLRNNEQFF.

V usage is TRBV7-9 and J usage is TRBJ1-4, with a possible D match to TRBD1 (6 bases). The CDR3 consists of 13 residues. Germline CDR1 and CDR2: SEHNR and FQNEAQ (reference sequence). V dropped 3 bases and J dropped 10 bases, with 12 bases sitting between them. CDR3 DNA sequence: TGTGCCAGCAGCTTGTTCGAACAGGGAAAACTGTTTTTT. It specifies CASSLFEQGKLFF. Filled out from reference TRBV7-9 and TRBJ1-4, the complete variable domain reads DTGVSQNPRHKITKRGQNVTFRCDPISEHNRLYWYRQTLGQGPEFLTYFQNEAQLEKSRLLSDRFSAERPKGSFSTLEIQRTEQGDSAMYLCASSLFEQGKLFFGSGTQLSVL.

This sequence joins TRBV5-1 and TRBJ1-1; D is unresolved. The CDR3 has 15 residues. Germline assignment: CDR1 SGHRS and CDR2 YFSETQ. V lost 0 bases, J lost 1 base, and 10 bases lay in between. The CDR3 loop is CASSLGVGANTEAFF. The DNA of the CDR3 is TGCGCCAGCAGCTTGGGGGTAGGAGCGAACACTGAAGCTTTCTTT.

This sequence joins TRBV5-6 and TRBJ2-3; possible D gene TRBD1, 6 bases. V was trimmed by 0 bases and J by 4 bases, leaving 15 bases between them. Germline assignment: CDR1 SGHDT and CDR2 YYEEEE. The CDR3 is 16 residues long. The chain's CDR3 is CASSLGQGRTADTQYF. The CDR3 DNA reads as TGTGCCAGCAGCTTGGGCCAGGGGCGAACCGCAGATACGCAGTATTTT.

This clone is judged medium-sized. The chain couples TRBV19 to TRBJ2-7; D is ambiguous. The CDR3 covers 14 residues. The germline CDR1 and CDR2 sequences are LNHDA and SQIVND (reference sequence). Trimming stripped 5 bases from V and 0 bases from J, with 11 bases between. CDR3 residues: CASSSQRSSYEQYF. CDR3 coding DNA: TGTGCCAGTAGTTCGCAGCGAAGCTCCTACGAGCAGTACTTC.

The DNA for the CDR3 is TGTGCCAGCAGCTTCTGGACAGATACGCAGTATTTT. This codes for CASSFWTDTQYF. J is TRBJ2-3 and V is TRBV7-2; no reliable D call. Trimming removed 3 bases at V and 3 bases at J, with 4 bases between. The germline gives CDR1 SGHTA, CDR2 FQGNSA. The CDR3 is 12 residues long.

The V and J genes are TRBV7-9 and TRBJ1-2, with TRBD1 as a possible D gene (5 bases). Germline lookup yields CDR1 SEHNR and CDR2 FQNEAQ (reference sequence). Trimming stripped 1 base from V and 7 bases from J, with 10 bases between. This CDR3 has 13 amino acids. The CDR3 nucleotides read TGTGCCAGCAGCTTAGGGGCGGGGACTGGCTACACCTTC. Translating gives CASSLGAGTGYTF.

Here the CDR3 DNA reads TGTGCCAGCAGAGCGGACAGGAACACTGAAGCTTTCTTT. Translating it yields CASRADRNTEAFF. The chain links TRBV6-5 to TRBJ1-1; possible D gene TRBD1, 6 bases. V lost 6 bases to trimming and J lost 1 base, with 9 bases between them. Germline CDR1 and CDR2: MNHEY and SVGAGI. The CDR3 is made up of 13 amino acids.

Only one count was recorded for this clone. The rearrangement uses TRBV5-4 and TRBJ2-3; D ambiguous. This CDR3 has 12 residues. Germline V CDR1 and CDR2: SGHNT, YYREEE (reference sequence). The germline V and J ends were trimmed by 0 bases and 10 bases, with 9 bases remaining between them. The CDR3 spells CASSLVGVAQYF. CDR3 bases: TGTGCCAGCAGCTTGGTTGGCGTAGCGCAGTATTTT.

This rearrangement joins TRBV6-1 to TRBJ1-3; a weak D match, TRBD1 (6 bases). Between the trimmed V and J ends, which lost 2 bases and 0 bases, there was a span of 11 bases. CDR1 and CDR2 from the germline V gene are MNHNS and SASEGT. CDR3 size: 16 residues. CDR3 sequence reads: CASSEWVGASGNTIYF. The CDR3 bases are TGTGCCAGCAGTGAATGGGTGGGGGCCTCTGGAAACACCATATATTTT.

Notes on this clone: The junction departs from the called germline gene at one end, perhaps through a read error. This CDR3 is CASSLGQETQYF. The CDR3 DNA reads as TGTGCCAGCAGTTTAGGGCAAGAGACCCAGTACTTC. This rearrangement joins TRBV7-8 to TRBJ2-5, with no clear D. This CDR3 spans 12 amino acids. Germline CDR1 and CDR2: SGHVS and FQNEAQ.

This clone has just a few counts. V and J are TRBV6-5 and TRBJ1-6; 7 bases fit TRBD1. Germline-derived CDR1 and CDR2 are MNHEY and SVGAGI. V lost 2 bases and J lost 6; bases outside the gene matches: 7. The CDR3 sequence is 16 residues long. The CDR3 spells CASSYVRQGPNSPLHF. As DNA, the CDR3 is TGTGCCAGCAGTTACGTTAGACAGGGCCCTAATTCACCCCTCCACTTT.

The V gene is TRBV6-1, the J gene TRBJ1-2, with unresolved D. The V gene lost 3 bases and the J gene lost 8 bases, with 10 bases spanning the gap. The CDR3 contains 12 residues. Germline V lookup: CDR1 MNHNS, CDR2 SASEGT. CDR3 region: CASSDRPGGYTF. For the CDR3, the DNA is TGTGCCAGCAGTGACAGGCCGGGAGGCTACACCTTC.

This chain links TRBV27 with TRBJ2-7; the match to TRBD1 covers 7 bases. This CDR3 contains 14 residues. Germline V CDR1 and CDR2: MNHEY, SMNVEV (reference sequence). J was trimmed by 10 bases and V by 0 bases; bases with no gene match: 9. The CDR3: CASSLSSGQKVQYF. Written as DNA, the CDR3 is TGTGCCAGCAGTTTATCTTCGGGACAGAAGGTTCAGTACTTC.

The chain carries TRBV11-2 and TRBJ1-1; a possible D gene is TRBD1 (6 bases). Trimming took off 4 bases at V and 7 bases at J, with 16 bases between the two ends. The V gene's germline CDR1 is SGHAT and CDR2 FQNNGV. The CDR3 extends over 14 amino acids. The CDR3 region has the DNA TGTGCCAGCAGCTGGGGAACAGGGAGGTATGAAGCTTTCTTT. Translating it yields CASSWGTGRYEAFF. Looking up the rest from reference TRBV11-2 and TRBJ1-1 gives the full variable domain: EAGVAQSPRYKIIEKRQSVAFWCNPISGHATLYWYQQILGQGPKLLIQFQNNGVVDDSQLPKDRFSAERLKGVDSTLKIQPAKLEDSAVYLCASSWGTGRYEAFFGQGTRLTVV.

This CDR3 reads CASSPEDRGTDTQYF. The CDR3 DNA reads as TGCGCCAGCAGCCCCGAGGACAGGGGCACAGATACGCAGTATTTT. The chain joins TRBV5-1 to TRBJ2-3; 8 positions agree with TRBD1. This CDR3 contains 15 residues. From germline, CDR1 is SGHRS and CDR2 YFSETQ. The ends lost 4 bases at V and 1 base at J; junction bases unmatched: 5.

This chain links TRBV7-2 with TRBJ2-7; the D gene is possibly TRBD2 (6 bases). Deletions cut 6 bases from V and 3 bases from J, with 15 bases between. The CDR3 length is 14 residues. Germline CDR1 is SGHTA and CDR2 is FQGNSA. DNA of the CDR3: TGTGCCAGCAGTTCGGGACTCGGGTTCTACGAGCAGTACTTC. Its translation is CASSSGLGFYEQYF.

The chain recombines TRBV4-1 with TRBJ1-1, with 8 bases fitting TRBD1. Germline-derived CDR1 and CDR2 are MGHRA and YSYEKL. With 1 base clipped from V and 8 bases from J, the junction kept 12 bases outside the gene matches. This CDR3 region has 16 residues. The CDR3 loop is CASSQVLLIDRGEAFF. DNA for the CDR3: TGCGCCAGCAGCCAAGTCCTGTTAATTGACAGGGGCGAAGCTTTCTTT.

The V call is TRBV2, the J call TRBJ1-4; D may be TRBD1 (6 bases). The CDR3 length is 14 residues. V was clipped by 7 bases and J by 5 bases, with 14 bases between them. In germline, CDR1 is SNHLY, CDR2 FYNNEI. Here the CDR3 reads CASNPTGSNEKLFF. The CDR3 nucleotides read TGTGCCAGCAACCCAACAGGGTCGAATGAAAAACTGTTTTTT.

This clone appeared a single time. The chain has TRBV27 and TRBJ2-1, with 9 nucleotides matching TRBD2. The CDR3 has 14 residues. Trimming at V came to 2 bases and at J to 8 bases, leaving 4 bases not matched to a gene. Germline lookup yields CDR1 MNHEY and CDR2 SMNVEV (reference sequence). CDR3 sequence: CASSLRRGGYEQFF. The CDR3 bases are TGTGCCAGCAGTTTAAGGCGGGGGGGATATGAGCAGTTCTTC.

A few counts support this clone. The V gene is TRBV5-1, the J gene TRBJ1-1; possibly TRBD1 for D (6 bases). CDR3 length equals 13 residues. Trimming removed 0 bases from V and 8 bases from J, with 11 bases in between. Germline lookup yields CDR1 SGHRS and CDR2 YFSETQ. The CDR3 DNA reads TGCGCCAGCAGCTTGGGACAGGTCGGCGAAGCTTTCTTT. Residues: CASSLGQVGEAFF.

Here the CDR3 DNA reads TGCGCCAGCAGCCAAGGGGTACAGGGTGGCCAGCCCCAGCATTTT. Translation: CASSQGVQGGQPQHF. The V call is TRBV4-1, the J call TRBJ1-5; TRBD1 might be the D (6 bases). This CDR3 is 15 amino acids long. Trimming took 1 base from V and 7 from J, leaving 14 bases between them. Germline assignment: CDR1 MGHRA and CDR2 YSYEKL.